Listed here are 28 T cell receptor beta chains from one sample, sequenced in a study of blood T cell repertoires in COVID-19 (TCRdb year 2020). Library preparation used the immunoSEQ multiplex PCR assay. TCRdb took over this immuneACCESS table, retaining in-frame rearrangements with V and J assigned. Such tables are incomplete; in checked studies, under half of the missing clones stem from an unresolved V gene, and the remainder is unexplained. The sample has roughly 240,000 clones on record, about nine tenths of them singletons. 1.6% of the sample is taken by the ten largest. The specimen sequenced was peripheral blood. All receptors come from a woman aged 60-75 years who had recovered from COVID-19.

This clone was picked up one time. Here the CDR3 DNA reads TGTGCCAGCAGCCAAGACCCCAGGGGGCCGAACACTGAAGCTTTCTTT. The encoded protein is CASSQDPRGPNTEAFF. J is TRBJ1-1 and V is TRBV3-1 (or the pseudogene TRBV3-2), with 8 bases lining up with TRBD1. V lost 0 bases and J lost 1; bases outside the gene matches: 4. From germline, CDR1 is LGHDT and CDR2 YNNKEL (reference sequence). This CDR3 is 16 amino acids long.

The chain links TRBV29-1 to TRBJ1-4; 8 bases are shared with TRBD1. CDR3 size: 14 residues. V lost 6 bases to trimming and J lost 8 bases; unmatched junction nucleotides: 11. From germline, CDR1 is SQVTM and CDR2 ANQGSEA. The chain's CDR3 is CSVGTGGEGEKLFF. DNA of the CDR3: TGCAGCGTCGGGACAGGTGGAGAGGGGGAAAAACTGTTTTTT.

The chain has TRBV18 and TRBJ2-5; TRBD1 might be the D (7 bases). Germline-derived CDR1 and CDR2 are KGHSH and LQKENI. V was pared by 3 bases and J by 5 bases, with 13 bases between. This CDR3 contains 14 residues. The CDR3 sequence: CASSPTTGRETQYF. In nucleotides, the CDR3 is TGTGCCAGCTCACCCACGACAGGGAGGGAGACCCAGTACTTC.

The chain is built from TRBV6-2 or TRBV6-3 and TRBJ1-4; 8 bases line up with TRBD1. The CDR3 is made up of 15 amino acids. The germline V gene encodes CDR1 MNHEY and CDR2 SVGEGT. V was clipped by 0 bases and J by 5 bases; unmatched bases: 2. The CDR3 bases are TGTGCCAGCAGTTACTCGTGGACAGGGAATGAAAAACTGTTTTTT. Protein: CASSYSWTGNEKLFF.

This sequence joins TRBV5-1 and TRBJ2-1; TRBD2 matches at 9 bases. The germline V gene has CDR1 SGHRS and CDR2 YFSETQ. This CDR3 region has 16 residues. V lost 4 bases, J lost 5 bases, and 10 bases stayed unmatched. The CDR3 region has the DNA TGCGCCAGCAGCGACCTACTAGCGGGTCCAAACAATGAGCAGTTCTTC. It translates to CASSDLLAGPNNEQFF. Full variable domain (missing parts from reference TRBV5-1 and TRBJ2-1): KAGVTQTPRYLIKTRGQQVTLSCSPISGHRSVSWYQQTPGQGLQFLFEYFSETQRNKGNFPGRFSGRQFSNSRSEMNVSTLELGDSALYLCASSDLLAGPNNEQFFGPGTRLTVL.

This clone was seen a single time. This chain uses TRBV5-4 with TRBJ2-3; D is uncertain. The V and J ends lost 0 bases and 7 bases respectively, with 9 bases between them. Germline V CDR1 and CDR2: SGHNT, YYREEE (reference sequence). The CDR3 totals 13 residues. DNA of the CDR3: TGTGCCAGCAGCTTGGTGGAGACGAATACGCAGTATTTT. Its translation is CASSLVETNTQYF.

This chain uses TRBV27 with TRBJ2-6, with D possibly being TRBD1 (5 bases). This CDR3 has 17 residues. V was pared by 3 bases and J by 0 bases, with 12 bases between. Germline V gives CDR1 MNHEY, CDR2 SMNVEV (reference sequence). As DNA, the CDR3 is TGTGCCAGCAGTTTGAGAACAGGCGACTCTGGGGCCAACGTCCTGACTTTC. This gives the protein CASSLRTGDSGANVLTF.

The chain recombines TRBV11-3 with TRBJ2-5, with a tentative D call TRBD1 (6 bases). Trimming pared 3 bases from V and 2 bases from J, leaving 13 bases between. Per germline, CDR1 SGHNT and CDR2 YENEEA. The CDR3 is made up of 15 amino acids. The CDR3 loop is CASSLGQGRQETQYF. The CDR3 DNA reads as TGTGCCAGCAGCTTGGGCCAGGGGAGACAAGAGACCCAGTACTTC. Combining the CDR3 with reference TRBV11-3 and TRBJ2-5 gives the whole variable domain EAGVVQSPRYKIIEKKQPVAFWCNPISGHNTLYWYLQNLGQGPELLIRYENEEAVDDSQLPKDRFSAERLKGVDSTLKIQPAELGDSAVYLCASSLGQGRQETQYFGPGTRLLVL.

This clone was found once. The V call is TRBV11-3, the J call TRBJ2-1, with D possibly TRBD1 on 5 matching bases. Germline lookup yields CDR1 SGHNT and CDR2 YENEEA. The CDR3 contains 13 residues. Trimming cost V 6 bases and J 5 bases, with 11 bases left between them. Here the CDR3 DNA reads TGTGCCAGCAGTGGCAGGGTAGACAATGAGCAGTTCTTC. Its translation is CASSGRVDNEQFF.

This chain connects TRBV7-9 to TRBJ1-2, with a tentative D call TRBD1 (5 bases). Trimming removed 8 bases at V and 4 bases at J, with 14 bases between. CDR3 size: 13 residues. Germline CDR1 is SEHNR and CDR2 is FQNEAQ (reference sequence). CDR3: CASPPPGPYGYTF. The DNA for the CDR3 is TGTGCCAGCCCCCCACCAGGGCCCTATGGCTACACCTTC.

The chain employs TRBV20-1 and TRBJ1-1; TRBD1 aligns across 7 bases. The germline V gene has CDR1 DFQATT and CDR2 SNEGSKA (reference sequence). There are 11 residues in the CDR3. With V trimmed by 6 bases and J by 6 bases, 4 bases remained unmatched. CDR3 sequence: CSALGQAEAFF. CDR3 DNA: TGCAGTGCCCTAGGACAGGCTGAAGCTTTCTTT.

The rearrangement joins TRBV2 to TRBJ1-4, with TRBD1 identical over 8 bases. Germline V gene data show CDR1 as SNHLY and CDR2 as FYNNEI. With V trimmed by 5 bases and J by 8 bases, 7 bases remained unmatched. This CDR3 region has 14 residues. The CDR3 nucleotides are TGTGCCAGCAGTAGCGGGACAGGACGAGAAAAACTGTTTTTT. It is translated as CASSSGTGREKLFF.

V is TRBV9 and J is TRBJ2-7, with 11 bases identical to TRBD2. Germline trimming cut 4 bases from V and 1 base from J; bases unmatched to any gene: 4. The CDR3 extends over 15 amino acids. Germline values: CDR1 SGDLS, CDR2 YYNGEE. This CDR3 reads CASSRSGGGSYEQYF. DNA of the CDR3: TGTGCCAGCAGCCGTAGCGGGGGGGGTTCCTACGAGCAGTACTTC.

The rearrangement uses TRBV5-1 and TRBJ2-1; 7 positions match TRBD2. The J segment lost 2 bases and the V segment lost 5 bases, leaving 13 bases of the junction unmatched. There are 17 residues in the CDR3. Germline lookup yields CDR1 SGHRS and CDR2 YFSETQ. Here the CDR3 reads CASRPVQGGATYNEQFF. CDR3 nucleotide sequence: TGCGCCAGCAGGCCCGTTCAGGGAGGGGCCACCTACAATGAGCAGTTCTTC. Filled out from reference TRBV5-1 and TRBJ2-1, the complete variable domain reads KAGVTQTPRYLIKTRGQQVTLSCSPISGHRSVSWYQQTPGQGLQFLFEYFSETQRNKGNFPGRFSGRQFSNSRSEMNVSTLELGDSALYLCASRPVQGGATYNEQFFGPGTRLTVL.

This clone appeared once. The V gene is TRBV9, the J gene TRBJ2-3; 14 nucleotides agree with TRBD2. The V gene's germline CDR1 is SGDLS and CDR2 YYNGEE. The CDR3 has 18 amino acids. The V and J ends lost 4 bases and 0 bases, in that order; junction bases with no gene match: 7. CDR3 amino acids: CASSPGTSGGASTDTQYF. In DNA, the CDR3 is TGTGCCAGCAGCCCAGGGACTAGCGGGGGAGCTAGCACAGATACGCAGTATTTT.

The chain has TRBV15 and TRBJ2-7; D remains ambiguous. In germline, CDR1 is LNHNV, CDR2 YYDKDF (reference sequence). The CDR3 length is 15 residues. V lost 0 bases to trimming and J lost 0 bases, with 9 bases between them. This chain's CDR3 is CATSRDSRSSYEQYF. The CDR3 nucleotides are TGTGCCACCAGCAGAGATAGTCGTAGCTCCTACGAGCAGTACTTC.

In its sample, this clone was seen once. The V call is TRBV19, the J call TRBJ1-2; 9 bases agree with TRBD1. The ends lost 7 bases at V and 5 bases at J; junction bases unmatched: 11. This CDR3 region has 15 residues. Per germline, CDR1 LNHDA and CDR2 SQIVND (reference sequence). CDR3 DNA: TGTGCCAGTACGGTGGGACAGGGCTATTTTTATGGCTACACCTTC. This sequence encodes CASTVGQGYFYGYTF.

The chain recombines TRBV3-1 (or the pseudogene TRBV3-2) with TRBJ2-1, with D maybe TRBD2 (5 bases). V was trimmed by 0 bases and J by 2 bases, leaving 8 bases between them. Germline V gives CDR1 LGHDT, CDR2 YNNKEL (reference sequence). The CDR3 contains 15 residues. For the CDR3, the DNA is TGTGCCAGCAGCCAAGAGTTACTAGCCTACAATGAGCAGTTCTTC. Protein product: CASSQELLAYNEQFF.

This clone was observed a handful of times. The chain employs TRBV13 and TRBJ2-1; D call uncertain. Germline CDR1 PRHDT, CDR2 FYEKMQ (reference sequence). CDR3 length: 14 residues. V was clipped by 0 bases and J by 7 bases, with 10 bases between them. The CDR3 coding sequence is TGTGCCAGCAGCTTAGGTTTCTCAGGTAATGAGCAGTTCTTC. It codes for CASSLGFSGNEQFF.

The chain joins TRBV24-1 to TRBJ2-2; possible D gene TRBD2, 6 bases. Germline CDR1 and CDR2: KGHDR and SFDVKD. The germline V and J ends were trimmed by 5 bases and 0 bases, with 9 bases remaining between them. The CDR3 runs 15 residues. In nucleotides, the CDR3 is TGTGCCACCAGTGGGGGGGAGCCGAACACCGGGGAGCTGTTTTTT. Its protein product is CATSGGEPNTGELFF.

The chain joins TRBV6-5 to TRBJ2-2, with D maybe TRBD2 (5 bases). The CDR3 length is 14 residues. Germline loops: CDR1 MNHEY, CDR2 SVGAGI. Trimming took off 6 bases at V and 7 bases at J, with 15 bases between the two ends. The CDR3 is CASSLQGGSGELFF. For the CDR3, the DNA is TGTGCCAGCAGCTTACAAGGTGGGAGCGGGGAGCTGTTTTTT.

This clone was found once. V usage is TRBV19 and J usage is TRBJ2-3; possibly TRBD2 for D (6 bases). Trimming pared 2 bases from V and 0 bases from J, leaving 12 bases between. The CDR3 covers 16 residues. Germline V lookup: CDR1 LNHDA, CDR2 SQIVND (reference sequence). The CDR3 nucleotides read TGTGCCAGTAGTATACCCAGGGACTTTAGCACAGATACGCAGTATTTT. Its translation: CASSIPRDFSTDTQYF.

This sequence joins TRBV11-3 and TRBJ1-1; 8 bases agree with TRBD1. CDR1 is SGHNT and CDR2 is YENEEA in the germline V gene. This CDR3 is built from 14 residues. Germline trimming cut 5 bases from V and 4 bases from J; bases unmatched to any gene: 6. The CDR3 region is CASSRTTGGTEAFF. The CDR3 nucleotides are TGTGCCAGCAGCCGGACTACAGGGGGCACTGAAGCTTTCTTT. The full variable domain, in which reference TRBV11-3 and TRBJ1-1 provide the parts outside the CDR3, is EAGVVQSPRYKIIEKKQPVAFWCNPISGHNTLYWYLQNLGQGPELLIRYENEEAVDDSQLPKDRFSAERLKGVDSTLKIQPAELGDSAVYLCASSRTTGGTEAFFGQGTRLTVV.

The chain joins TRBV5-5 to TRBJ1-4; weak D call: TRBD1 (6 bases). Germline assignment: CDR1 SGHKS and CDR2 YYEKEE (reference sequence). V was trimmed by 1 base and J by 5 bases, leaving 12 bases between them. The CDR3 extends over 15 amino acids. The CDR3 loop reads CASSLLGHPNEKLFF. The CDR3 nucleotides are TGTGCCAGCAGCTTGTTGGGACACCCCAATGAAAAACTGTTTTTT.

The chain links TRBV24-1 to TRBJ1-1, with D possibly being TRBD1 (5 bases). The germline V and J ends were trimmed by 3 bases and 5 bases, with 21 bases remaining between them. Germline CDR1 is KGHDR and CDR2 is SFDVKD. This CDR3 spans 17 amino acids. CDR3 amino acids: CATSDGEVGGLGTEAFF. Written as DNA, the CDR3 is TGTGCCACCAGTGATGGAGAAGTGGGGGGGTTAGGGACTGAAGCTTTCTTT.

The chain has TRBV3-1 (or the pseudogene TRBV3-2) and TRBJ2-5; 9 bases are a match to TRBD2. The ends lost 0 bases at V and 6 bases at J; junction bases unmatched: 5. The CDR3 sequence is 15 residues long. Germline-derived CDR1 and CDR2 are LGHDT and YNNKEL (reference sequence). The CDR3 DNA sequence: TGTGCCAGCAGCCAAGATGTAAGCGGGGGGAAGACCCAGTACTTC. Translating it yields CASSQDVSGGKTQYF.

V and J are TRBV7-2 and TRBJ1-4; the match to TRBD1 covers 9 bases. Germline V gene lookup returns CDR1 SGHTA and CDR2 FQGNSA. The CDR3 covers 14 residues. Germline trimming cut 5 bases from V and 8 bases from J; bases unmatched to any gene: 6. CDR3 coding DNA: TGTGCCAGCAGCGTCAGGACAGGGGAGGAAAAACTGTTTTTT. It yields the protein CASSVRTGEEKLFF.

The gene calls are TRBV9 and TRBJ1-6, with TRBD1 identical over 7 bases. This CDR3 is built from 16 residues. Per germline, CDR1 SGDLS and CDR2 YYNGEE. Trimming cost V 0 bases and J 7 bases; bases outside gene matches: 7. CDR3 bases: TGTGCCAGCAGCGTAGGAGAGGGGGCTCTAAATTCACCCCTCCACTTT. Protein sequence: CASSVGEGALNSPLHF.